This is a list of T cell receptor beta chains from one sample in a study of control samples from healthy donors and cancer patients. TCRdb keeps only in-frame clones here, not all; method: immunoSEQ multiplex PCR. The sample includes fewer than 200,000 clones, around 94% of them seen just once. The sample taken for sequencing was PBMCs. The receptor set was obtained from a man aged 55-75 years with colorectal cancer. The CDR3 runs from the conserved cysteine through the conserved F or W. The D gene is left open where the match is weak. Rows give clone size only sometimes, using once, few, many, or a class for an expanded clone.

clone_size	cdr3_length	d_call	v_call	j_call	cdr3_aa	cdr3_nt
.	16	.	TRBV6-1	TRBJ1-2	CASSEVRTGLGSGYTF	TGTGCCAGCAGTGAAGTGCGGACGGGCCTGGGGAGCGGCTACACCTTC
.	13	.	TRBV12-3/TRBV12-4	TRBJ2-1	CASSLLTYNEQFF	TGTGCCAGCAGTCTGCTCACCTACAATGAGCAGTTCTTC
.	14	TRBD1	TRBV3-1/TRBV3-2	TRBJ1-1	CASSSGTGIGKAFF	TGTGCCAGCAGCTCCGGGACAGGGATAGGAAAAGCTTTCTTT
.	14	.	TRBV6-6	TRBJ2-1	CASSVRLDYNEQFF	TGTGCCAGCAGTGTCCGACTAGACTACAATGAGCAGTTCTTC
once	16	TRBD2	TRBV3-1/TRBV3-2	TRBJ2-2	CASSQGAGAGTGELFF	TGTGCCAGCAGCCAAGGAGCGGGGGCCGGCACCGGGGAGCTGTTTTTT
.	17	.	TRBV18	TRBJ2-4	CASSPGTGSLAKNIQYF	TGTGCCAGCTCACCAGGGACCGGGTCTCTAGCCAAAAACATTCAGTACTTC
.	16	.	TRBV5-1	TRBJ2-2	CASSSLEVGNTGELFF	TGCGCCAGCAGCTCCCTCGAGGTGGGAAACACCGGGGAGCTGTTTTTT
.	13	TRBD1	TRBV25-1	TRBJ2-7	CASSVTGVSEQYF	TGTGCCAGCAGTGTGACAGGGGTGAGCGAGCAGTACTTC
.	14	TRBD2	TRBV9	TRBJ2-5	CASSGGGYQETQYF	TGTGCCAGCAGCGGCGGGGGGTACCAAGAGACCCAGTACTTC
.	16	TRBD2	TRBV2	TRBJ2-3	CASSGGLAGLGDTQYF	TGTGCCAGCAGTGGGGGACTAGCGGGGCTGGGTGATACGCAGTATTTT
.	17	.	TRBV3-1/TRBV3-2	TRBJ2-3	CASSQDRYPSGTDTQYF	TGTGCCAGCAGCCAAGATCGTTATCCTTCGGGCACAGATACGCAGTATTTT
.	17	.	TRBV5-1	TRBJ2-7	CASSFQTWTDRSYEQYF	TGCGCCAGCAGCTTCCAGACTTGGACGGACAGATCCTACGAGCAGTACTTC
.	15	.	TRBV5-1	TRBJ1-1	CASGEPGARGTEAFF	TGCGCCAGCGGTGAGCCGGGGGCGAGGGGTACTGAAGCTTTCTTT
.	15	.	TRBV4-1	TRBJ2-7	CASSQPTNYKAEQYF	TGCGCCAGCAGCCAACCGACTAACTACAAAGCCGAGCAGTACTTC